The 12 T cell receptor beta chains below all came from one sample that was sequenced in a study of T cells in Graves' hyperthyroidism and ophthalmopathy. Amplification yielded TCR beta CDR3 regions, with RNA transcripts as the source. HTBI primers drove first-round RT-PCR of the TCR CDR3. TCRdb processed the multiplex PCR reads anew with MiXCR; each CDR3 protein has one entry. This sample has fewer than 600,000 distinct CDR3 sequences, with 14% found just once. The sample comprised blood. These TCRs come from a woman aged 40 to 55 with Graves' hyperthyroidism.

In its sample, this clonotype was seen many times. The chain employs TRBV3-1 and TRBJ2-3; D might be TRBD2 (6 bases). The CDR3 is made up of 13 amino acids. CDR1 is LGHDT and CDR2 is YNNKEL in the germline V gene (reference sequence). Trimming removed 4 bases from V and 6 bases from J, with 11 bases in between. The CDR3 spells CASSRLGGDTQYF. The CDR3 DNA sequence: TGTGCCAGCAGCCGGCTAGGAGGGGATACGCAGTATTTT.

This clonotype was found many times. This chain connects TRBV20-1 to TRBJ1-5; 7 nucleotides agree with TRBD1. Looked up from germline, CDR1 is DFQATT and CDR2 is SNEGSKA (reference sequence). V dropped 6 bases and J dropped 2; count of bases not matched to a gene: 7. The CDR3 extends over 14 amino acids. CDR3 sequence reads: CSARQGNGNQPQHF. The CDR3 DNA follows: TGCAGTGCAAGACAGGGAAACGGCAATCAGCCCCAGCATTTT.

The gene calls are TRBV11-2 and TRBJ1-6, with 8 bases identical to TRBD1. V dropped 3 bases and J dropped 7; count of bases not matched to a gene: 8. CDR1 and CDR2 (germline): SGHAT, FQNNGV. This CDR3 comprises 16 residues. The CDR3 DNA sequence: TGTGCCAGCAGCTTGGACAGGGCGAGTTCAAATTCACCCCTCCACTTT. As protein: CASSLDRASSNSPLHF.

This clonotype has at least ten counts. The genes are TRBV12-3 or TRBV12-4 and TRBJ2-1; 12 bases are shared with TRBD2. The length of the CDR3 is 17 residues. V was clipped by 6 bases and J by 6 bases; unmatched bases: 12. The CDR3 sequence: CASSLVRLAGAFNEQFF. CDR3 coding DNA: TGTGCCAGCAGCCTGGTTCGACTAGCGGGGGCCTTCAATGAGCAGTTCTTC.

The genes are TRBV6-1 and TRBJ1-2, with D maybe TRBD1 (6 bases). V was cut by 2 bases and J by 4 bases, with 11 bases left in between. Germline CDR1 and CDR2: MNHNS and SASEGT. The CDR3 loop spans 14 amino acids. For the CDR3, the DNA is TGTGCCAGCAGTGAAACAGGGCGGCTCTATGGCTACACCTTC. Protein: CASSETGRLYGYTF.

This clonotype was picked up many times. The V call is TRBV5-1, the J call TRBJ1-4, with 7 bases fitting TRBD1. The CDR3 spans 15 residues. The V gene end was trimmed by 5 bases and the J gene end by 0 bases; junction bases not matched to a gene: 4. The germline V gene has CDR1 SGHRS and CDR2 YFSETQ. The CDR3 sequence is CASRPTGTTNEKLFF. In nucleotides, the CDR3 is TGCGCCAGCAGGCCGACAGGGACAACTAATGAAAAACTGTTTTTT.

This clonotype showed up just a few times. The chain carries TRBV5-5 and TRBJ1-1, with 8 bases identical to TRBD1. Trimming cost V 1 base and J 4 bases; bases outside gene matches: 9. CDR1 is SGHKS, CDR2 YYEKEE, per germline (reference sequence). The CDR3 runs 16 residues. As DNA, the CDR3 is TGTGCCAGCAGCTTGCAGGCAGGGGGCCCGGTCACTGAAGCTTTCTTT. Protein product: CASSLQAGGPVTEAFF.

Many counts were recorded for this clonotype. V gene TRBV2 combines with J gene TRBJ2-7; D is unresolved. Trimming removed 5 bases from V and 0 bases from J, with 11 bases in between. CDR3 size: 14 residues. Germline CDR1 SNHLY, CDR2 FYNNEI. The CDR3 DNA follows: TGTGCCAGCAGTTACGCGGTACCCTCCTACGAGCAGTACTTC. Amino acid sequence: CASSYAVPSYEQYF.

The genes are TRBV6-1 and TRBJ1-2; a weak D match, TRBD1 (5 bases). Deletions cut 6 bases from V and 8 bases from J, with 13 bases between. The CDR3 runs to 12 residues. The germline V gene encodes CDR1 MNHNS and CDR2 SASEGT. CDR3 in amino acids: CASSPSQGGYTF. The CDR3 bases are TGTGCCAGCAGCCCGTCGCAGGGCGGCTACACCTTC.

This clonotype was counted at least ten times. This chain uses TRBV7-3 with TRBJ2-5; 9 bases line up with TRBD2. The germline gives CDR1 SGHTA, CDR2 FQGTGA. V shed 5 bases, J shed 1 base, and the junction held 8 bases outside the gene matches. The CDR3 consists of 16 residues. The CDR3 nucleotides are TGTGCCAGCAGCCAGAGTGGAGCGGGGGGCCAAGAGACCCAGTACTTC. Protein product: CASSQSGAGGQETQYF.

This clonotype has a count of ten or more. The chain employs TRBV28 and TRBJ2-7, with 9 bases that match TRBD1. Per germline, CDR1 MDHEN and CDR2 SYDVKM. The trim removed 6 bases at V and 4 bases at J, leaving 10 bases unmatched. The CDR3 is 15 residues long. This CDR3 is CASRSQQGAWYEQYF. Written as DNA, the CDR3 is TGTGCCAGCAGATCCCAACAGGGGGCATGGTACGAGCAGTACTTC.

This clonotype has a count of ten or more. The J gene is TRBJ1-2, the V gene TRBV20-1; D uncertain. This CDR3 contains 12 residues. Trimming shortened V by 0 bases and J by 5 bases, and 7 bases separated the two germline ends. The germline CDR1 and CDR2 sequences are DFQATT and SNEGSKA (reference sequence). Here the CDR3 reads CSARDGQYGYTF. The CDR3 DNA reads TGCAGTGCTAGAGATGGCCAGTATGGCTACACCTTC.